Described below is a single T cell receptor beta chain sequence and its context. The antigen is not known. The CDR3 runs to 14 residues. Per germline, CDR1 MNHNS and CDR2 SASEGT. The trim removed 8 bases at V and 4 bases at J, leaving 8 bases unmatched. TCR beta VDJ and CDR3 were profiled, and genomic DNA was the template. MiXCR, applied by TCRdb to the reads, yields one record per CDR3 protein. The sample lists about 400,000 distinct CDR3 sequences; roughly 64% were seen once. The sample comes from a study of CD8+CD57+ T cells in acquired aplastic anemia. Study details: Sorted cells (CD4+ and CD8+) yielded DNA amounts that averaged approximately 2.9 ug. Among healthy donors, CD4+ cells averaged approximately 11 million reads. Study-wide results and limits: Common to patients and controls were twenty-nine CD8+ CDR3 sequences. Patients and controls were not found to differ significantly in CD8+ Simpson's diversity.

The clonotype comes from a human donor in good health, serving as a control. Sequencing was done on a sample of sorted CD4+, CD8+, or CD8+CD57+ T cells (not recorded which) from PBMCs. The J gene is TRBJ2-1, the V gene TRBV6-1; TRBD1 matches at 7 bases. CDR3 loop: CASSGTEVYNEQFF. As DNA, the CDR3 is TGTGCCAGCTCGGGGACAGAAGTATACAATGAGCAGTTCTTC.